This T cell receptor beta chain emerged from a study of blood T cell repertoires in COVID-19. Using immunoSEQ multiplex PCR, the repertoire was profiled, and TCRdb retains in-frame clones only, with some absent. This sample has some 490,000 clones, with over 75% found just once. Germline CDR1 is SGHDT and CDR2 is YYEEEE. The CDR3 covers 15 residues. Unmatched junction bases numbered 5, after V lost 3 bases and J lost 2 bases. The sample was peripheral blood. The V and J genes are TRBV5-6 and TRBJ2-5, with TRBD1 matching over 9 bases. This receptor was obtained from a human donor in a cohort sampled during active COVID-19. CDR3 residues: CASSWGQGMQETQYF. CDR3 DNA: TGTGCCAGCAGCTGGGGACAGGGCATGCAAGAGACCCAGTACTTC.